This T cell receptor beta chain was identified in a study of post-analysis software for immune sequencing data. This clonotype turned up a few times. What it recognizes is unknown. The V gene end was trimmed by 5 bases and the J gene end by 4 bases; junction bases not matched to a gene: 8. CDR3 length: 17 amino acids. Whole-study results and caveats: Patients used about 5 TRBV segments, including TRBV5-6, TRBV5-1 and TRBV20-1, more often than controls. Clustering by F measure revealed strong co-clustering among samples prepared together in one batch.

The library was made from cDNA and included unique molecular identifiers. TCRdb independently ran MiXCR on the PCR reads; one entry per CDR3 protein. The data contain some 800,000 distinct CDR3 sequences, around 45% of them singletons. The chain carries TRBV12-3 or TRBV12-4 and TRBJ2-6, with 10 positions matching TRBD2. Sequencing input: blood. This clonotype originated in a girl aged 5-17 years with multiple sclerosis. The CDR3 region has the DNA TGTGCCAGCAGTATAACTAGCGGGGCGGTAGGGGCCAACGTCCTGACTTTC. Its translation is CASSITSGAVGANVLTF.